The 23 T cell receptor beta chains reported below all come from one sample, sequenced in a study of human T cells and chemical hapten exposure. TCRdb re-called the RACE reads with MiXCR, one entry per CDR3 protein. The table includes around 130,000 distinct CDR3 sequences, about 9.4% detected once. Regarding time point: healthy volunteer bleed at 2 weeks. It was unfractionated whole blood from which total RNA was extracted. The source material was whole blood. The receptors shown here come from a male donor in good health. Some clones in this sample may be carry-over from other donors' samples.

The chain couples TRBV12-3 or TRBV12-4 to TRBJ2-7; 8 bases line up with TRBD1. The CDR3 is 15 amino acids. V trimming: 2 bases; J trimming: 2 bases; junction bases outside the gene matches: 5. CDR3 sequence: CASSLRTGHTYEQYF. The DNA for the CDR3 is TGTGCCAGCAGTTTAAGGACAGGGCACACCTACGAGCAGTACTTC.

This clonotype has only a few counts. The V gene is TRBV7-7, the J gene TRBJ2-3; 7 bases agree with TRBD2. The CDR3 runs 16 residues. Germline CDR1 and CDR2: SSHAT and FNYEAQ (reference sequence). V lost 5 bases and J lost 2; bases outside the gene matches: 10. CDR3 loop: CASSPGRGVFTDTQYF. In DNA, the CDR3 is TGTGCCAGCAGCCCAGGACGGGGGGTTTTCACAGATACGCAGTATTTT. The variable domain in full, with the rest retrieved from reference TRBV7-7 and TRBJ2-3, is GAGVSQSPRYKVTKRGQDVTLRCDPISSHATLYWYQQALGQGPEFLTYFNYEAQPDKSGLPSDRFSAERPEGSISTLTIQRTEQRDSAMYRCASSPGRGVFTDTQYFGPGTRLTVL.

The rearrangement links TRBV7-2 to TRBJ2-2; the D call may be TRBD1 or TRBD2 (6 bases each). Germline V gene lookup returns CDR1 SGHTA and CDR2 FQGNSA. Trimming removed 1 base from V and 5 bases from J, with 17 bases in between. The CDR3 runs 17 residues. In DNA, the CDR3 is TGTGCCAGCAGCTTAGTGGGGGGCGCTCAGGGGACCGGGGAGCTGTTTTTT. Encoded protein: CASSLVGGAQGTGELFF.

This clonotype was counted only a few times. The genes are TRBV21-1 and TRBJ2-3; TRBD1, the table's D call, was not compared with the DNA. TRBV21-1 is a documented pseudogene. This CDR3 has 22 amino acids. CDR3 amino acids: CASSTANLTGRMAEEETDTQYF. The CDR3 DNA reads TGTGCCAGCAGCACCGCCAACCTTACGGGACGAATGGCGGAGGAGGAGACAGATACGCAGTATTTT.

This clonotype was counted ten times or more. The J gene is TRBJ1-1, the V gene TRBV6-5, with a possible D match to TRBD1 (6 bases). This CDR3 has 14 residues. The V and J ends lost 5 bases and 3 bases respectively, with 13 bases between them. Germline V lookup: CDR1 MNHEY, CDR2 SVGAGI. CDR3 nucleotides: TGTGCCAGCAGTGCCCGGGGGGCAGACACTGAAGCTTTCTTT. It translates to CASSARGADTEAFF.

Ten or more counts support this clonotype. The rearrangement links TRBV6-5 to TRBJ1-6, with 7 bases lining up with TRBD1. Germline assignment: CDR1 MNHEY and CDR2 SVGAGI. CDR3 length: 16 amino acids. V shed 7 bases, J shed 6 bases, and the junction held 12 bases outside the gene matches. CDR3 in amino acids: CASTSGLRDSNSPLHF. The CDR3 region has the DNA TGTGCCAGCACTTCCGGGCTCCGGGACAGTAATTCACCCCTCCACTTT.

This clonotype was seen only a few times. This sequence joins TRBV6-2 or TRBV6-3 and TRBJ2-5; 7 bases are a match to TRBD1. CDR1 is MNHEY and CDR2 is SVGEGT in the germline V gene. The V gene end was trimmed by 6 bases and the J gene end by 4 bases; junction bases not matched to a gene: 11. CDR3 length: 15 amino acids. The CDR3 nucleotides read TGTGCCAGCAGCCCAGACAGGGATTGGCTAGAGACCCAGTACTTC. It yields the protein CASSPDRDWLETQYF.

This clonotype was recorded many times. The rearrangement links TRBV10-3 to TRBJ2-2; a possible D gene is TRBD1 (6 bases). The CDR3 is made up of 13 amino acids. Per germline, CDR1 ENHRY and CDR2 SYGVKD. V was cut by 5 bases and J by 6 bases, with 10 bases left in between. CDR3 bases: TGTGCCATCAGTACCAGGGGTTCCGGGGAGCTGTTTTTT. It codes for CAISTRGSGELFF.

This clonotype was detected only a few times. The V and J genes are TRBV20-1 and TRBJ1-6, with D possibly matching TRBD1 (5 bases). V lost 0 bases to trimming and J lost 6 bases, with 15 bases between them. Germline V CDR1 and CDR2: DFQATT, SNEGSKA (reference sequence). The CDR3 extends over 16 amino acids. The CDR3 reads CSAREDLRGANSPLHF. The CDR3 DNA reads as TGCAGTGCTAGAGAGGACCTCCGTGGGGCTAATTCACCCCTCCACTTT.

The chain employs TRBV29-1 and TRBJ1-2, with 7 nucleotides matching TRBD1. After removal of 6 bases from V and 3 bases from J, the junction contained 7 bases not matched to a gene. The length of the CDR3 is 13 residues. Germline lookup yields CDR1 SQVTM and CDR2 ANQGSEA. The chain's CDR3 is CSVAGTADYGYTF. In nucleotides, the CDR3 is TGCAGCGTCGCCGGGACAGCTGACTATGGCTACACCTTC.

This clonotype was counted many times. V usage is TRBV4-1 and J usage is TRBJ2-7; 9 bases are shared with TRBD1. Trimming cost V 1 base and J 0 bases; bases outside gene matches: 10. The germline V gene encodes CDR1 MGHRA and CDR2 YSYEKL. The CDR3 runs 18 residues. The CDR3 DNA follows: TGCGCCAGCAGCCAAGGTGTGGCGACAGGGGGTTTCTCCTACGAGCAGTACTTC. Its protein is CASSQGVATGGFSYEQYF.

V gene TRBV6-2 or TRBV6-3 combines with J gene TRBJ1-6, with a possible D match to TRBD1 (5 bases). Trimming pared 4 bases from V and 1 base from J, leaving 14 bases between. Per the germline V gene, CDR1 is MNHEY and CDR2 is SVGEGT. The CDR3 contains 17 residues. For the CDR3, the DNA is TGTGCCAGCAGTTTCAGCAGGGTGAGATCCTATAATTCACCCCTCCACTTT. Its translation: CASSFSRVRSYNSPLHF.

This sequence joins TRBV29-1 and TRBJ2-3, with 8 bases fitting TRBD2. The trim removed 7 bases at V and 2 bases at J, leaving 8 bases unmatched. The germline V gene has CDR1 SQVTM and CDR2 ANQGSEA. The length of the CDR3 is 14 residues. CDR3 nucleotides: TGCAGCGCCAGAAGACTAGCGTCCACAGATACGCAGTATTTT. Protein: CSARRLASTDTQYF.

This clonotype was seen at least ten times. The chain joins TRBV6-6 to TRBJ1-1, with TRBD1 as a possible D gene (5 bases). Germline V gene lookup returns CDR1 MNHNY and CDR2 SVGAGI (reference sequence). Trimming left V 1 base short and J 5 bases short, with 20 bases between. The CDR3 consists of 17 residues. The CDR3 is CASSYWIETSRGTEAFF. CDR3 in DNA: TGTGCCAGCAGTTACTGGATTGAGACATCTCGGGGGACTGAAGCTTTCTTT.

V gene TRBV10-2 combines with J gene TRBJ1-1; D remains ambiguous. V was pared by 8 bases and J by 1 base, with 11 bases between. CDR3 length: 13 residues. The V gene's germline CDR1 is WSHSY and CDR2 SAAADI. The CDR3 spells CASGQASNTEAFF. CDR3 coding DNA: TGCGCCAGCGGTCAGGCCTCGAACACTGAAGCTTTCTTT.

The rearrangement uses TRBV3-1 and TRBJ2-1; 9 nucleotides match TRBD2. Per germline, CDR1 LGHDT and CDR2 YNNKEL (reference sequence). The J segment lost 7 bases and the V segment lost 0 bases, leaving 4 bases of the junction unmatched. The CDR3 has 15 amino acids. CDR3 region: CASSQDPTSGNEQFF. For the CDR3, the DNA is TGTGCCAGCAGCCAAGATCCAACTAGCGGGAATGAGCAGTTCTTC.

A few counts support this clonotype. The genes are TRBV5-1 and TRBJ2-2; 8 positions match TRBD2. V lost 1 base to trimming and J lost 0 bases; unmatched junction nucleotides: 5. Germline CDR1 SGHRS, CDR2 YFSETQ. CDR3 length: 17 residues. CDR3 protein: CASSLLAGGTNTGELFF. CDR3 nucleotides: TGCGCCAGCAGCTTGTTGGCGGGAGGAACGAACACCGGGGAGCTGTTTTTT.

V and J are TRBV5-5 and TRBJ2-4; D remains ambiguous. The CDR3 is made up of 16 amino acids. Germline values: CDR1 SGHKS, CDR2 YYEKEE (reference sequence). Deletions cut 0 bases from V and 1 base from J, with 11 bases between. DNA for the CDR3: TGTGCCAGCAGCTTGGTTCGCAGCTCTGCCAAAAACATTCAGTACTTC. Its translation is CASSLVRSSAKNIQYF.

This sequence joins TRBV20-1 and TRBJ2-1; 11 bases are a match to TRBD2. This CDR3 contains 14 residues. Trimming removed 6 bases from V and 4 bases from J; junction bases left unmatched: 5. The germline V gene has CDR1 DFQATT and CDR2 SNEGSKA (reference sequence). In nucleotides, the CDR3 is TGCAGTGCCTCGGGACTAGCGGTTTACAATGAGCAGTTCTTC. Amino acid sequence: CSASGLAVYNEQFF.

There are many counts of this clonotype. This rearrangement joins TRBV6-5 to TRBJ1-1; D gene uncertain. The CDR3 extends over 11 amino acids. CDR1 is MNHEY and CDR2 is SVGAGI in the germline V gene. Trimming took 10 bases from V and 5 from J, leaving 11 bases between them. CDR3 region: CAILRGTEAFF. For the CDR3, the DNA is TGTGCCATCCTCCGGGGTACTGAAGCTTTCTTT.

This clonotype has a count of ten or more. The V gene is TRBV5-1, the J gene TRBJ1-1, with D possibly being TRBD1 (5 bases). Deletions cut 4 bases from V and 1 base from J, with 14 bases between. This CDR3 region has 15 residues. Looked up from germline, CDR1 is SGHRS and CDR2 is YFSETQ. The CDR3 DNA reads as TGCGCCAGCAGCGCGGGACTCCGGGGGAACACTGAAGCTTTCTTT. It yields the protein CASSAGLRGNTEAFF. The full variable domain, completed using reference TRBV5-1 and TRBJ1-1, is KAGVTQTPRYLIKTRGQQVTLSCSPISGHRSVSWYQQTPGQGLQFLFEYFSETQRNKGNFPGRFSGRQFSNSRSEMNVSTLELGDSALYLCASSAGLRGNTEAFFGQGTRLTVV.

This clonotype was recorded a few times. The rearrangement links TRBV7-9 to TRBJ1-6; the D gene is possibly TRBD1 (6 bases). V was trimmed by 0 bases and J by 10 bases, leaving 16 bases between them. The CDR3 runs to 16 residues. Per the germline V gene, CDR1 is SEHNR and CDR2 is FQNEAQ (reference sequence). The CDR3 DNA sequence: TGTGCCAGCAGCTTAGCGCTAGGGGGAAGTTTGTCACCCCTCCACTTT. It is translated as CASSLALGGSLSPLHF.

This clonotype was detected only a few times. The chain has TRBV29-1 and TRBJ1-2; D unresolved. CDR1 and CDR2 (germline): SQVTM, ANQGSEA. V lost 7 bases to trimming and J lost 6 bases, with 9 bases between them. The CDR3 spans 10 residues. CDR3 in DNA: TGCAGCGCTCGACAAGATGGCTACACCTTC. Translating it yields CSARQDGYTF.